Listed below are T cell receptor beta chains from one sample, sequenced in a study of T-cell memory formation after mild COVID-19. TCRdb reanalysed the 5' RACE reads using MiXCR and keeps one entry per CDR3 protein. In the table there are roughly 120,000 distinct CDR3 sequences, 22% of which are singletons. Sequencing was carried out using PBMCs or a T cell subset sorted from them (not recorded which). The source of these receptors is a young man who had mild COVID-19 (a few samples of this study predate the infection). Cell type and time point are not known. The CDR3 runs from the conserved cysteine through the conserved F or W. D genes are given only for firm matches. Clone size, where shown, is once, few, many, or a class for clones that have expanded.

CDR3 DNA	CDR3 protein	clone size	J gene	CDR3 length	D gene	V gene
TGCAGTGCTAGAGATTCACAGGGTATTTCTGGAAACACCATATATTTT	CSARDSQGISGNTIYF	once	TRBJ1-3	16	NA	TRBV20-1
TGTGCCAGCAGCGGATGGGACAGTTTGAGCACTGAAGCTTTCTTT	CASSGWDSLSTEAFF	NA	TRBJ1-1	15	TRBD1	TRBV7-2
TGTGCCAGCAGCCTTGGGGCTACTAATGAGCAGTTCTTC	CASSLGATNEQFF	few	TRBJ2-1	13	NA	TRBV7-9
TGTGCCATCAGTGGCCTCCCCCGGTCCGGTGGCTACACCTTC	CAISGLPRSGGYTF	once	TRBJ1-2	14	NA	TRBV10-3
TGTGCCAGCAGCCCATTGGGACTAGTCTCATCCGATACGCAGTATTTT	CASSPLGLVSSDTQYF	medium-sized	TRBJ2-3	16	TRBD2	TRBV5-5
TGTGCCAGCAGCGCGACACAGGGGTCCTCTAATTCACCCCTCCACTTT	CASSATQGSSNSPLHF	NA	TRBJ1-6	16	TRBD1	TRBV7-6
TGTGCCAGCAGCGCTGTAAGGGGTCCCGGGGAGCTGTTTTTT	CASSAVRGPGELFF	few	TRBJ2-2	14	NA	TRBV9
TGTGCCAGCAGCTTCGAGGGGGATAATGAAAAACTGTTTTTT	CASSFEGDNEKLFF	NA	TRBJ1-4	14	NA	TRBV7-9
TGTGCCAGCAGCCAGGCCCCGCAAGAGACCCAGTACTTC	CASSQAPQETQYF	few	TRBJ2-5	13	NA	TRBV9
TGTGCCACCAGCAGAGCAGGGGAAGGCTACGAGCAGTACTTC	CATSRAGEGYEQYF	NA	TRBJ2-7	14	NA	TRBV15
TGTGCCAGCAGCTTACAGGGTCGAAGGACTGAAGCTTTCTTT	CASSLQGRRTEAFF	NA	TRBJ1-1	14	NA	TRBV7-9
TGTGCCAGCTCACCATCCCTTTTTGGCAATGAGCAGTTCTTC	CASSPSLFGNEQFF	few	TRBJ2-1	14	NA	TRBV18
TGTGCCAGCAGTCGGACAGGGTGGGTGGATACGCAGTATTTT	CASSRTGWVDTQYF	few	TRBJ2-3	14	TRBD1	TRBV12-3/TRBV12-4
TGTGCCAGCAGCCAAACAGGGGATATTATGGCCCAGCATTTT	CASSQTGDIMAQHF	NA	TRBJ1-5	14	TRBD1	TRBV7-2
TGTGCCAGCAGTCCGCAGAACTCTGGAAACACCATATATTTT	CASSPQNSGNTIYF	NA	TRBJ1-3	14	NA	TRBV7-9
TGTGCCAGCAGCTCACAGGGGCCCACAGATACGCAGTATTTT	CASSSQGPTDTQYF	NA	TRBJ2-3	14	TRBD1	TRBV11-2
TGTGCCAGCAGCCGCAGGGTTGGAAGCCAAGAGACCCAGTACTTC	CASSRRVGSQETQYF	NA	TRBJ2-5	15	NA	TRBV11-1
TGCAGTGCTGTACACAGGGGGCAAAACTATGGCTACACCTTC	CSAVHRGQNYGYTF	few	TRBJ1-2	14	TRBD1	TRBV20-1
TGCAGCGTTGAACAGTACAATGAGCAGTTCTTC	CSVEQYNEQFF	few	TRBJ2-1	11	NA	TRBV29-1
TGTGCCTGGAGTCCCCAAGATACGCAGTATTTT	CAWSPQDTQYF	NA	TRBJ2-3	11	NA	TRBV30
TGTGCCAGTAGCGCCGCAGGGGCTGACTACGAGCAGTACTTC	CASSAAGADYEQYF	NA	TRBJ2-7	14	NA	TRBV19
TGTGCCAGCAGCCAAGCCACCGCTAGCGGGGGGTTGGAGACCCAGTACTTC	CASSQATASGGLETQYF	few	TRBJ2-5	17	TRBD2	TRBV3-1
TGTGCCAGCAGCATTGACCAGGGGGGGAACACTGAAGCTTTCTTT	CASSIDQGGNTEAFF	NA	TRBJ1-1	15	TRBD1	TRBV9
TGTGCCAGCAGCTCGACAGGGGGAACTCAGCCCCAGCATTTT	CASSSTGGTQPQHF	NA	TRBJ1-5	14	TRBD1	TRBV6-2/TRBV6-3
TGTGCCAGCAGTCCGACCTTGGGGACCGCGGCGTGGCCCCAGCATTTT	CASSPTLGTAAWPQHF	few	TRBJ1-5	16	NA	TRBV6-5
TGTGCCAGCAGCTTAGCGGGGACAGGCCCTACCTACGAGCAGTACTTC	CASSLAGTGPTYEQYF	NA	TRBJ2-7	16	TRBD1	TRBV7-9
TGTGCCAGCGGACCCTCCTATGGCTACACCTTC	CASGPSYGYTF	NA	TRBJ1-2	11	NA	TRBV6-2/TRBV6-3
TGCGCCAGCAGCCAAGATTTCACGAACACTGAAGCTTTCTTT	CASSQDFTNTEAFF	NA	TRBJ1-1	14	NA	TRBV4-1
TGTGCCAGCAGCTTAACGGAAGAGACCCAGTACTTC	CASSLTEETQYF	NA	TRBJ2-5	12	NA	TRBV7-8
TGTGCCAGCAGCCAGGGCTGGTCTAACTATGGCTACACCTTC	CASSQGWSNYGYTF	few	TRBJ1-2	14	NA	TRBV5-4
TGTGCCAGCAGCCCTCCTGAGCCTAACTATGGCTACACCTTC	CASSPPEPNYGYTF	once	TRBJ1-2	14	NA	TRBV11-3
TGTGCCAGTAGTATACTTGGGGGAAGTGGCTCACCCCTCCACTTT	CASSILGGSGSPLHF	few	TRBJ1-6	15	NA	TRBV19
TGTGCCAGCAGCCCCGAGGGGGAGACCCAGTACTTC	CASSPEGETQYF	few	TRBJ2-5	12	NA	TRBV9
TGTGCCAGCAGCGTCGGGGACTCTGGGGCCAACGTCCTGACTTTC	CASSVGDSGANVLTF	few	TRBJ2-6	15	NA	TRBV12-3/TRBV12-4
TGTGCCAGCAGCACTATTGGACTAGCCGACTACGAGCAGTACTTC	CASSTIGLADYEQYF	NA	TRBJ2-7	15	TRBD2	TRBV7-2
TGCAGCGTTGTGAGCCAGGCCGTGTACTTC	CSVVSQAVYF	few	TRBJ2-5	10	NA	TRBV29-1
TGTGCCAGCGAGGGGCAGGGACCATATGAGCAGTTCTTC	CASEGQGPYEQFF	NA	TRBJ2-1	13	NA	TRBV6-2/TRBV6-3
TGCAGCGTTGAACCGAACACAAACACCGGGGAGCTGTTTTTT	CSVEPNTNTGELFF	few	TRBJ2-2	14	NA	TRBV29-1
TGCGCCAGCAGCTCCGGGACGGCGACTGAAGCTTTCTTT	CASSSGTATEAFF	NA	TRBJ1-1	13	NA	TRBV5-1
TGTGCCAGCAGCAAGGAGGGGGATGATTCGGCTGAAGCTTTCTTT	CASSKEGDDSAEAFF	NA	TRBJ1-1	15	NA	TRBV21-1